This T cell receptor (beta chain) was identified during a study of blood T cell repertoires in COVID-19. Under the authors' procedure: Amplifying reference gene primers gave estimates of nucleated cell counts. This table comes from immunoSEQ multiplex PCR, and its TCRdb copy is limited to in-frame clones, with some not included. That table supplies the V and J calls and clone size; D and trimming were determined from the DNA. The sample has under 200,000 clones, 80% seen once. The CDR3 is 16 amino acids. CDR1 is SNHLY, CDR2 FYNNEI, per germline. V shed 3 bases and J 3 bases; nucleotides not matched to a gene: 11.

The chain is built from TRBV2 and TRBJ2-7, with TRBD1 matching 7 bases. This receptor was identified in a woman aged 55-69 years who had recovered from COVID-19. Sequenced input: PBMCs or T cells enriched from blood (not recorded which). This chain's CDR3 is CASSDDLGAGGYEQYF. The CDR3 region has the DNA TGTGCCAGCAGTGATGACCTTGGGGCAGGGGGCTACGAGCAGTACTTC.